Listed below are T cell receptor beta chains from one sample, sequenced in a study of cytomegalovirus exposure and HLA in healthy donors. Only in-frame clones appear in the TCRdb table, and some are missing; sequencing was by immunoSEQ multiplex PCR. The table lists 95,000 to 150,000 clones, over 9.5% of them singletons. Sequencing used PBMCs. The receptors derive from a woman under 30 in good health and CMV-seropositive. Each CDR3 is given with its conserved first and last residue. Each record gives: V gene, D gene, clone size, J gene, CDR3 length, CDR3 DNA, CDR3 protein. D genes are given only for firm matches. Only some rows state a clone size, as once, few, many or a class for expanded clones.

TRBV28	.	few	TRBJ2-1	13	TGTGCCAGCAGTTTAAGCGGAGTGAGTGAGCAGTTCTTC	CASSLSGVSEQFF
TRBV20-1	.	.	TRBJ2-1	11	TGCAGTGCGACCTCCGAGGTTGGGCAGTTCTTC	CSATSEVGQFF
TRBV6-1	TRBD1	.	TRBJ1-2	15	TGTGCCAGCAGCCCCACGACCAGACAGGGGAAGGGCTACACCTTC	CASSPTTRQGKGYTF
TRBV4-1	TRBD1	few	TRBJ2-7	11	TGCGCCAGCAGCCTACAGGGGGCTCTGTACTTC	CASSLQGALYF
TRBV19	TRBD1	.	TRBJ2-5	16	TGTGCCAGTAGTGCGGGCGGGACAGGACCCCAAGAGACCCAGTACTTC	CASSAGGTGPQETQYF
TRBV20-1	.	.	TRBJ1-2	11	TGCAGTGCTATTAGAACAGACGGCTACACCTTC	CSAIRTDGYTF
TRBV19	.	few	TRBJ2-2	16	TGTGCCAGTAGTATGTGGGCCAAGGGGGGGACCGGGGAGCTGTTTTTT	CASSMWAKGGTGELFF
TRBV4-2	.	.	TRBJ1-4	14	TGTGCCAGCAGTCCGATAGTGTCTAATGAAAAACTGTTTTTT	CASSPIVSNEKLFF
TRBV13	.	.	TRBJ1-4	13	TGTGCCAGCAGCTTAGAGGCAGGAGAAAAACTGTTTTTT	CASSLEAGEKLFF
TRBV30	.	few	TRBJ1-6	19	TGTGCCTGGAGCCGCGAGGGAGCTGGCCGGGGATCCTATAATTCACCCCTCCACTTT	CAWSREGAGRGSYNSPLHF
TRBV13	TRBD2	.	TRBJ2-1	14	TGTGCCAGCAGAACTAGCGGGAGTTCCAATGAGCAGTTCTTC	CASRTSGSSNEQFF
TRBV27	.	.	TRBJ1-1	13	TGTGCCAGCAGATCCGGGGTGAACACTGAAGCTTTCTTT	CASRSGVNTEAFF
TRBV28	TRBD1	few	TRBJ1-2	14	TGTGCCAGCAGTGTCCAGGGGGTTTGGGCTGGCTACACCTTC	CASSVQGVWAGYTF
TRBV6-5	.	.	TRBJ2-7	13	TGTGCCAGCAGTTACCTCTCGTCGGTCGAGCAGTACTTC	CASSYLSSVEQYF
TRBV27	.	.	TRBJ1-1	14	TGTGCCAGCAGTTATAGCAGAGGCTATAATGAAGCTTTCTTT	CASSYSRGYNEAFF
TRBV5-1	.	few	TRBJ1-2	16	TGCGCCAGCAGCTTGGACAATGAAGCAGGGTTCAATGACTACACCTTC	CASSLDNEAGFNDYTF
TRBV30	TRBD1	few	TRBJ1-2	14	TGTGCCTGGAGTGGAACAGGGGGCGGCTATGGCTACACCTTC	CAWSGTGGGYGYTF
TRBV29-1	.	few	TRBJ2-3	13	TGCAGCGTTGGAGGATTTACCACAGATACGCAGTATTTT	CSVGGFTTDTQYF
TRBV6-5	.	few	TRBJ2-3	13	TGTGCCAGCAGAAGTAGCGGCACAGATACGCAGTATTTT	CASRSSGTDTQYF
TRBV9	TRBD1	.	TRBJ1-1	14	TGTGCCAGCAGCTCCCAGGGGGGGAACACTGAAGCTTTCTTT	CASSSQGGNTEAFF
TRBV21-1	.	.	TRBJ1-5	17	TGTGCCAGCAGCAAGTTGGGGACACGAAGTTTAAATCAGCCCCAGCATTTT	CASSKLGTRSLNQPQHF
TRBV5-1	TRBD2	few	TRBJ2-1	15	TGCGCCAGCAGCTTGGCCAGCGGGAGTCTGGGTGAGCAGTTCTTC	CASSLASGSLGEQFF
TRBV5-4	TRBD1	.	TRBJ1-6	15	TGTGCCAGCAGCTTAAGGGACAGGGGTAACTCACCCCTCCACTTT	CASSLRDRGNSPLHF
TRBV10-3	.	few	TRBJ2-6	15	TGTGCCATCAGTGGAGAGGTCTCTGGGGCCAACGTCCTGACTTTC	CAISGEVSGANVLTF
TRBV29-1	TRBD1	.	TRBJ2-1	14	TGCAGCATAGACCCGGGACAGGGAAGCAATGAGCAGTTCTTC	CSIDPGQGSNEQFF
TRBV2	.	few	TRBJ1-1	13	TGTGCCAGCAGATACGCGGATGATGGTGAAGCTTTCTTT	CASRYADDGEAFF
TRBV21-1	.	.	TRBJ1-4	15	TGTGCCAGCAGCAAAGTTGAGGCAGGGGATGAAAAACTGTTTTTT	CASSKVEAGDEKLFF
TRBV7-3	.	.	TRBJ2-2	14	TGTGCCAGCAGCCTAATATCCGTCACCGGGGAGCTGTTTTTT	CASSLISVTGELFF
TRBV29-1	TRBD2	many	TRBJ2-7	16	TGCAGCGTCAAAGGAAGGATAGCGGGAGGGCCCTACGAGCAGTACTTC	CSVKGRIAGGPYEQYF
TRBV5-6	.	few	TRBJ2-7	13	TGTGCCAGCAGCTTTCTTCCGAGGGACGAGCAGTACTTC	CASSFLPRDEQYF
TRBV5-1	TRBD1	.	TRBJ1-2	13	TGCGCCAGCAGCGTGACAGGGGTACAGGGCTACACCTTC	CASSVTGVQGYTF
TRBV29-1	TRBD2	.	TRBJ2-1	14	TGCAGCGTTGCGACGGGACTAGCGTTGAATGAGCAGTTCTTC	CSVATGLALNEQFF
TRBV27	TRBD1	few	TRBJ1-1	12	TGTGCCACTCGGACAGGGGGCACTGAAGCTTTCTTT	CATRTGGTEAFF
TRBV11-2	.	.	TRBJ2-7	16	TGTGCCAGCGGTCCCGACCTAGGGGGGGAACTCTACGAGCAGTACTTC	CASGPDLGGELYEQYF
TRBV6-1	TRBD2	few	TRBJ2-1	12	TGTGCCAGCAGTCACGGACTAGCGGAGCAGTTCTTC	CASSHGLAEQFF
TRBV29-1	.	.	TRBJ2-3	14	TGCAGCGTTGGTATGCAGGGATCGAAGGCTACGCAGTATTTT	CSVGMQGSKATQYF
TRBV19	.	.	TRBJ1-4	14	TGTGCCAGTAGCGAAGGGGGTGCTAATGAAAAACTGTTTTTT	CASSEGGANEKLFF
TRBV28	.	few	TRBJ2-6	17	TGTGCCAGCAGTCCACCTCTAGGTGGGTCTGGGGCCAACGTCCTGACTTTC	CASSPPLGGSGANVLTF
TRBV2	.	few	TRBJ2-5	14	TGTGCCAGCAGTGATAAAGGACGGGGGGAGACCCAGTACTTC	CASSDKGRGETQYF